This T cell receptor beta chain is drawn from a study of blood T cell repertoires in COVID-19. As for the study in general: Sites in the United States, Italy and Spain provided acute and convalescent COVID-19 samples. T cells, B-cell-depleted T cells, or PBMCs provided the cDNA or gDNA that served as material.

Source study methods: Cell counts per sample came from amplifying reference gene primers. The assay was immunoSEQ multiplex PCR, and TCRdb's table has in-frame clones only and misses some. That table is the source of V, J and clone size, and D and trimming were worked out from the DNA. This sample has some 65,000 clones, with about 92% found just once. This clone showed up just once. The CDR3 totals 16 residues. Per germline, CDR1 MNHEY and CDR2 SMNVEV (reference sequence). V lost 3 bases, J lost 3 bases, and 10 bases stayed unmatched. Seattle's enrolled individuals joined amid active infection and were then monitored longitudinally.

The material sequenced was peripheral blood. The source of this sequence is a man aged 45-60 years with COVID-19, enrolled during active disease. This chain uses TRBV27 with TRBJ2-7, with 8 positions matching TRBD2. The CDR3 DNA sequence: TGTGCCAGCAGTTTGACTCCGGGACTAGGCCACTACGAGCAGTACTTC. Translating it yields CASSLTPGLGHYEQYF.